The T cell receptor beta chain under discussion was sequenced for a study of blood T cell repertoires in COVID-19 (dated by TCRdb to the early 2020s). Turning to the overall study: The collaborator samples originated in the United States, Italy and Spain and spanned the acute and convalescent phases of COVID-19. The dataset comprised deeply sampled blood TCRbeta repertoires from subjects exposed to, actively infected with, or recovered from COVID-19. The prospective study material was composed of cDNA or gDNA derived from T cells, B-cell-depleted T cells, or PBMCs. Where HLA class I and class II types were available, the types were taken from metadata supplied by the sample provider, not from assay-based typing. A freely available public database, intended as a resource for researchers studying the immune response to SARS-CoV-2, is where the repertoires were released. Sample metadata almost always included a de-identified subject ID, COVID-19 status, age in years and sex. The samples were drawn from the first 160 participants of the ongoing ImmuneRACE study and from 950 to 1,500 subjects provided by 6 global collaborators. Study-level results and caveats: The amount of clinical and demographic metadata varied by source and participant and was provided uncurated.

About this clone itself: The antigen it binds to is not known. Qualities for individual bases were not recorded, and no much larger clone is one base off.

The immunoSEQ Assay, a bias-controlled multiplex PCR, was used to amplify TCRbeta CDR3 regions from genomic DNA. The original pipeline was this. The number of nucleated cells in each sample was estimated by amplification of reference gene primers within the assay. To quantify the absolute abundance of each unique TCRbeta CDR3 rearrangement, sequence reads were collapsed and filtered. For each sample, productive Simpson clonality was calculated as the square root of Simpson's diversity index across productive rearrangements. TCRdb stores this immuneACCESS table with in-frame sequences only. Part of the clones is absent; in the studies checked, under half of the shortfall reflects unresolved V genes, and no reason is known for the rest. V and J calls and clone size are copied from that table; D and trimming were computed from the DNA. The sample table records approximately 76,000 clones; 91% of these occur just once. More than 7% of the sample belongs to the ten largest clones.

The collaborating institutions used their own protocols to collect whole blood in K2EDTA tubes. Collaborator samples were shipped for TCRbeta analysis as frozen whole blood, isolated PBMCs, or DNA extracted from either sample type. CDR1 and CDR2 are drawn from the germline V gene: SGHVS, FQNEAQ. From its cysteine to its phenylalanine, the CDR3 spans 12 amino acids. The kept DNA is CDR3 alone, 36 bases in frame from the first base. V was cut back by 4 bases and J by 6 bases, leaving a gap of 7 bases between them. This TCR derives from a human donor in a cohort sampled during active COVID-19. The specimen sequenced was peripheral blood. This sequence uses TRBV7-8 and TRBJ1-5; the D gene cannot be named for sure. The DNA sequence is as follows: TGTGCCAGCAGCTCTCCTCCTCAGCCCCAGCATTTT. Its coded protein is CASSSPPQPQHF.